This T cell receptor (beta chain) appears in the sequencing data of a study of cytomegalovirus exposure and HLA in healthy donors (dated by TCRdb to about 2017). For the wider study: The roughly 650 repertoires of the first cohort and the 120 validation repertoires were produced on the same platform, according to a later analysis. The study was designed to test whether signatures of past pathogen exposure could be identified by cataloging public T cell receptors. Besides the first cohort of roughly 700 subjects, a separate validation cohort made up of 120 different subjects was used. High-throughput TCR immunosequencing, statistical association of individual TCRs with disease status, and machine learning were combined to predict cytomegalovirus infection status.

Results and caveats for the whole study, not just this receptor: The classifier was reported to diagnose cytomegalovirus status with high specificity and sensitivity in both the original and validation cohorts. In vitro tests confirmed that a few of the cytomegalovirus-associated TCR beta chains recognize cytomegalovirus antigens. The validation cohort had no HLA typing available for a later analysis, so co-occurrence within that cohort was assessed over all 130 or so repertoires. The study listed around 160 TCR beta chains as associated with cytomegalovirus. Of the cluster scores, roughly 95% were above 0 in a later analysis, which found that TCRs clustered in the first cohort also tended to co-occur in the approximately 120 validation repertoires. The authors suggested that the approach could potentially be generalized to other disease states and immunological phenotypes. Most TCR sequences were seen in very few donors, while some public TCRs were found in many individuals.

Taken from the germline V gene, the CDR1 and CDR2 loops are KGHSH and LQKENI. The CDR3 has 16 amino acids, counting the end cysteine and phenylalanine. The CDR3 DNA has 48 bases and is translated from base 1. Trimming costs V 5 bases and J 1 base, and their ends lie 17 bases apart. Donors formed part of the validation cohort, which comprised about 130 subjects and was distinct from the first cohort of over 500 subjects. The method behind the library was the immunoSEQ multiplex PCR assay. The study's own analysis went as follows. A statistical classification framework was developed to diagnose cytomegalovirus status using the catalog of TCR beta chain sequences. TCRdb took over this immuneACCESS table, retaining in-frame rearrangements with V and J assigned. Such tables are incomplete; in checked studies, under half of the missing clones stem from an unresolved V gene, and the remainder is unexplained. The V and J calls and the clone size are those of that table, but D and trimming were determined from the DNA. This sample lists 150,000 to 200,000 clones; roughly nine tenths were detected once. The ten largest clones represent 4.5% to 7% of the sample.

Note on this clone: Its antigen has not been determined. The record has no base qualities; no much larger clone is one base away.

Material: PBMCs. The chain couples TRBV18 to TRBJ1-2; TRBD1 is a weak D gene call, 5 bases matching. The source of this sequence is a woman aged 25 to 39 in good health and CMV-seronegative. The bases read TGTGCCAGCTCAACAACTCAGACAGCTATTAACTATGGCTACACCTTC. Translated, it gives CASSTTQTAINYGYTF.